These 29 T cell receptor beta chains were sequenced from one sample in a study of response to subunit inactivated influenza vaccine. MiXCR, run by TCRdb on the RT-PCR reads, gives a single entry per CDR3 protein. The sample has hundreds of thousands of distinct CDR3 sequences, 13% to 15% seen once. The sequencing here drew on PBMCs from blood, taken about 14 days before vaccination. Receptors originate from a middle-aged man who received an inactivated influenza vaccine.

This clonotype was observed a handful of times. V usage is TRBV29-1 and J usage is TRBJ2-1; TRBD2 matches at 9 bases. Germline assignment: CDR1 SQVTM and CDR2 ANQGSEA. CDR3 size: 14 residues. V lost 4 bases and J lost 7; bases outside the gene matches: 8. DNA of the CDR3: TGCAGCGTTGGAAGGACTAGCGAGAAAAATGAGCAGTTCTTC. Amino acids: CSVGRTSEKNEQFF.

This clonotype showed up just a few times. The chain couples TRBV4-2 to TRBJ1-6; D gene uncertain. The CDR3 is 13 amino acids. V was pared by 4 bases and J by 6 bases, with 7 bases between. Germline V CDR1 and CDR2: LGHNA, YNFKEQ. The CDR3 nucleotides read TGTGCCAGCAGCCCCGTACCTAATTCACCCCTCCACTTT. Amino acid sequence: CASSPVPNSPLHF.

The chain uses TRBV3-1 and TRBJ1-3, with D unresolved. The CDR3 loop spans 13 amino acids. Germline-derived CDR1 and CDR2 are LGHDT and YNNKEL (reference sequence). Trimming removed 1 base at V and 5 bases at J, with 6 bases between. The CDR3 sequence: CASSQGRRNTIYF. The CDR3 DNA reads TGTGCCAGCAGCCAAGGCCGGAGAAACACCATATATTTT.

This clonotype was picked up a small number of times. This rearrangement joins TRBV2 to TRBJ2-7; D unclear. Germline CDR1 reads SNHLY; CDR2 reads FYNNEI. The V end was cut by 7 bases, the J end by 0 bases, with 13 bases between. The CDR3 loop spans 14 amino acids. CDR3 residues: CASNSVRSSYEQYF. CDR3 nucleotides: TGTGCCAGCAATTCTGTAAGGAGCTCCTACGAGCAGTACTTC.

The genes are TRBV28 and TRBJ2-2, with D possibly matching TRBD2 (5 bases). The CDR3 length is 14 residues. Trimming took off 7 bases at V and 10 bases at J, with 19 bases between the two ends. The germline V gene encodes CDR1 MDHEN and CDR2 SYDVKM. CDR3 loop: CASTERIARLELFF. CDR3 in DNA: TGTGCCAGCACGGAGCGGATCGCGCGGCTGGAGCTGTTTTTT.

Here the CDR3 DNA reads TGTGCCAGCAGCGCTAGACGGCTAGCGGGGCCCTACAATGAGCAGTTCTTC. Its protein product is CASSARRLAGPYNEQFF. V gene TRBV7-2 combines with J gene TRBJ2-1; 9 positions agree with TRBD2. V lost 5 bases, J lost 2 bases, and 10 bases stayed unmatched. Germline assignment: CDR1 SGHTA and CDR2 FQGNSA. This CDR3 region has 17 residues. Looking up the rest from reference TRBV7-2 and TRBJ2-1 gives the full variable domain: GAGVSQSPSNKVTEKGKDVELRCDPISGHTALYWYRQSLGQGLEFLIYFQGNSAPDKSGLPSDRFSAERTGGSVSTLTIQRTQQEDSAVYLCASSARRLAGPYNEQFFGPGTRLTVL.

The rearrangement uses TRBV29-1 and TRBJ2-2; a weak D match, TRBD2 (5 bases). Germline-derived CDR1 and CDR2 are SQVTM and ANQGSEA. The CDR3 sequence is 14 residues long. V was shortened by 2 bases and J by 0 bases, with 7 bases between the two germline ends. CDR3 region: CSVEMTTNTGELFF. The CDR3 DNA follows: TGCAGCGTTGAAATGACTACGAACACCGGGGAGCTGTTTTTT.

This clonotype was recorded many times. This chain connects TRBV12-3 or TRBV12-4 to TRBJ2-1; D is uncertain. Trimming removed 0 bases at V and 5 bases at J, with 8 bases between. The CDR3 has 14 amino acids. CDR3 loop: CASSLARLNNEQFF. The CDR3 nucleotides are TGTGCCAGCAGTTTAGCGCGGCTAAACAATGAGCAGTTCTTC.

This clonotype showed up many times. The rearrangement joins TRBV14 to TRBJ2-3, with TRBD2 matching 7 bases. V shed 2 bases and J 3 bases; nucleotides not matched to a gene: 2. The V gene's germline CDR1 is SGHDN and CDR2 FVKESK. The CDR3 extends over 14 amino acids. The CDR3 sequence is CASSQLAETDTQYF. The CDR3 DNA reads as TGTGCCAGCAGCCAACTAGCGGAAACAGATACGCAGTATTTT.

This clonotype was seen more than once but under ten times. The J gene is TRBJ1-1, the V gene TRBV5-1, with a possible D match to TRBD1 (6 bases). The CDR3 is made up of 12 amino acids. V was shortened by 7 bases and J by 10 bases, with 17 bases between the two germline ends. The germline V gene encodes CDR1 SGHRS and CDR2 YFSETQ. The CDR3 DNA reads TGCGCCAGCGGGACGGACAGAGGCAGAGCTTTCTTT. Encoded protein: CASGTDRGRAFF. Looking up the rest from reference TRBV5-1 and TRBJ1-1 gives the full variable domain: KAGVTQTPRYLIKTRGQQVTLSCSPISGHRSVSWYQQTPGQGLQFLFEYFSETQRNKGNFPGRFSGRQFSNSRSEMNVSTLELGDSALYLCASGTDRGRAFFGQGTRLTVV.

This clonotype was seen more than once but under ten times. The chain carries TRBV11-2 and TRBJ1-2; a weak D match, TRBD1 (6 bases). CDR1 and CDR2 (germline): SGHAT, FQNNGV. V was pared by 3 bases and J by 0 bases, with 11 bases between. CDR3 length: 15 residues. CDR3 residues: CASSFINRANYGYTF. The DNA for the CDR3 is TGTGCCAGCAGCTTCATTAACAGGGCTAACTATGGCTACACCTTC.

This clonotype was detected a few times. The V gene is TRBV4-1, the J gene TRBJ2-7; D not resolved. CDR3 length: 16 residues. Trimming shortened V by 5 bases and J by 4 bases, and 21 bases separated the two germline ends. Per the germline V gene, CDR1 is MGHRA and CDR2 is YSYEKL. The DNA of the CDR3 is TGCGCCAGCAGCTCCCACCAAGTCTTTTCGGCTTACGAGCAGTACTTC. Protein: CASSSHQVFSAYEQYF.

The chain joins TRBV5-1 to TRBJ1-4, with TRBD1 matching over 9 bases. Trimming cost V 5 bases and J 7 bases; bases outside gene matches: 21. The CDR3 consists of 19 residues. Germline V gene sequence: CDR1 SGHRS, CDR2 YFSETQ. The CDR3 reads CASSIKQGAIFPGSEKLFF. CDR3 nucleotides: TGCGCCAGCAGTATTAAACAGGGGGCGATTTTTCCTGGTAGTGAAAAACTGTTTTTT.

This clonotype was recorded a few times. A read error may produce the germline difference seen at one junction end. This chain links TRBV12-3 or TRBV12-4 with TRBJ2-1, with a weak D call TRBD2 (6 bases). The CDR3 is 14 residues long. This CDR3 is CASSLAFSYNEQFF. For the CDR3, the DNA is TGTGCCAGCAGTCTAGCGTTCTCCTACAATGAGCAGTTCTTC.

This clonotype has ten or more counts. The rearrangement joins TRBV20-1 to TRBJ2-7, with a weak D call TRBD1 (6 bases). Per germline, CDR1 DFQATT and CDR2 SNEGSKA (reference sequence). The CDR3 sequence is 15 residues long. The V end was cut by 0 bases, the J end by 0 bases, with 12 bases between. The CDR3 DNA is TGCAGTGCTAGAGAATGGGGGACATCCTCCTACGAGCAGTACTTC. Encoded protein: CSAREWGTSSYEQYF.

V usage is TRBV15 and J usage is TRBJ2-1; D ambiguous. CDR1 LNHNV and CDR2 YYDKDF come from the germline V gene (reference sequence). This CDR3 comprises 13 residues. Trimming removed 1 base at V and 10 bases at J, with 11 bases between. DNA of the CDR3: TGTGCCACCAGCAGAGTGGAAGGAAGAGAGCAGTTCTTC. This encodes CATSRVEGREQFF.

The gene calls are TRBV11-2 and TRBJ2-1, with TRBD1 matching 8 bases. CDR1 and CDR2 from the germline V gene are SGHAT and FQNNGV. V was pared by 2 bases and J by 7 bases, with 4 bases of the junction left unmatched. The CDR3 is 14 amino acids. The CDR3, as DNA: TGTGCCAGCAGCTTAAACAGGGGGAGGAATGAGCAGTTCTTC. It specifies CASSLNRGRNEQFF.

This clonotype was found many times. The gene calls are TRBV12-3 or TRBV12-4 and TRBJ1-5, with 10 bases aligning to TRBD1. This CDR3 has 16 amino acids. V lost 0 bases and J lost 4; bases outside the gene matches: 3. The CDR3 loop reads CASSLARDRGNQPQHF. The CDR3 region has the DNA TGTGCCAGCAGTTTAGCGCGGGACAGGGGTAATCAGCCCCAGCATTTT.

In its sample, this clonotype was seen a few times. The chain uses TRBV7-2 and TRBJ2-1, with a tentative D call TRBD1 (7 bases). Germline V gene data show CDR1 as SGHTA and CDR2 as FQGNSA. V lost 4 bases and J lost 8, with 18 bases in between. The CDR3 has 15 residues. The CDR3 protein is CASSSHRTGGDEQFF. The CDR3 nucleotides are TGTGCCAGCAGCTCTCACAGGACAGGCGGGGATGAGCAGTTCTTC.

This sequence joins TRBV20-1 and TRBJ2-5; 8 positions match TRBD2. The germline V gene encodes CDR1 DFQATT and CDR2 SNEGSKA (reference sequence). This CDR3 has 14 amino acids. V gave up 1 base and J gave up 2 bases; unmatched junction bases: 3. The CDR3 region is CSARGSGGQETQYF. Here the CDR3 DNA reads TGCAGTGCTAGAGGAAGCGGGGGTCAAGAGACCCAGTACTTC.

The J gene is TRBJ2-2, the V gene TRBV5-1; 12 bases fit TRBD2. J lost 4 bases, V lost 4 bases, and 11 bases had no gene match. CDR3 length: 18 amino acids. Germline V gene data show CDR1 as SGHRS and CDR2 as YFSETQ. CDR3 sequence (DNA): TGCGCCAGCAGCCTAAGACTAGCGGGGGTCCCGCGCACCGGGGAGCTGTTTTTT. Encoded protein: CASSLRLAGVPRTGELFF.

This clonotype was counted many times. The CDR3 protein is CASRRESGNTIYF. CDR3 sequence (DNA): TGCGCCAGCAGGCGGGAGTCTGGAAACACCATATATTTT. The chain recombines TRBV10-1 with TRBJ1-3; D is ambiguous. This CDR3 comprises 13 residues. The V end was cut by 6 bases, the J end by 1 base, with 7 bases between. Germline CDR1 WNHNN, CDR2 SYGVQD (reference sequence).

This clonotype has only a few counts. The V gene is TRBV20-1, the J gene TRBJ1-1; 8 nucleotides match TRBD1. Germline V gene lookup returns CDR1 DFQATT and CDR2 SNEGSKA (reference sequence). This CDR3 spans 14 amino acids. The V segment lost 2 bases and the J segment 1 base; nucleotides outside the gene matches: 3. CDR3 amino acids: CSARRTGWNTEAFF. DNA for the CDR3: TGCAGTGCTAGACGGACAGGGTGGAACACTGAAGCTTTCTTT.

The chain has TRBV29-1 and TRBJ2-5, with 12 bases fitting TRBD1. Germline loops: CDR1 SQVTM, CDR2 ANQGSEA. Unmatched junction bases numbered 11, after V lost 5 bases and J lost 7 bases. The CDR3 has 15 amino acids. CDR3 protein: CSVMTGTGGTSTQYF. The CDR3, as DNA: TGCAGCGTTATGACCGGGACAGGGGGCACATCGACCCAGTACTTC.

This clonotype was recorded many times. V and J are TRBV25-1 and TRBJ1-2; D unresolved. Germline CDR1 is MGHDK and CDR2 is SYGVNS. The germline V and J ends were trimmed by 11 bases and 5 bases, with 12 bases remaining between them. CDR3 length equals 11 residues. The CDR3 region has the DNA TGTGCCGGGCAACTACTGTATGGCTACACCTTC. Translating gives CAGQLLYGYTF.

This chain links TRBV3-1 with TRBJ2-5, with 8 bases that match TRBD2. Germline-derived CDR1 and CDR2 are LGHDT and YNNKEL (reference sequence). CDR3 length: 15 amino acids. The ends lost 1 base at V and 5 bases at J; junction bases unmatched: 6. The CDR3 is CASSQVGLEAETQYF. The DNA for the CDR3 is TGTGCCAGCAGCCAAGTGGGACTAGAGGCGGAGACCCAGTACTTC.

CDR3: CASRLTVRGTQKGTNEKLFF. In DNA form, the CDR3 reads TGTGCCAGCAGGCTGACCGTCCGGGGGACGCAAAAAGGGACTAATGAAAAACTGTTTTTT. The rearrangement links TRBV12-3 or TRBV12-4 to TRBJ1-4; D might be TRBD1 (5 bases). V was pared by 6 bases and J by 2 bases, with 28 bases between. The CDR3 is 20 residues long.

The chain is built from TRBV5-8 and TRBJ2-7, with D uncertain. The CDR3 length is 15 residues. The V gene lost 5 bases and the J gene lost 3 bases, with 18 bases spanning the gap. Germline values: CDR1 SGHTS, CDR2 YDEGEE. This CDR3 reads CASSSLEGWSYEQYF. The CDR3, as DNA: TGTGCCAGCAGTTCTCTAGAAGGCTGGAGCTACGAGCAGTACTTC.

This clonotype was counted many times. The J gene is TRBJ1-5, the V gene TRBV29-1; no reliable D call. This CDR3 is built from 12 residues. Trimming took off 7 bases at V and 2 bases at J, with 9 bases between the two ends. The V gene's germline CDR1 is SQVTM and CDR2 ANQGSEA. CDR3 in amino acids: CSGGEGNQPQHF. The CDR3, as DNA: TGCAGCGGGGGTGAGGGCAATCAGCCCCAGCATTTT.